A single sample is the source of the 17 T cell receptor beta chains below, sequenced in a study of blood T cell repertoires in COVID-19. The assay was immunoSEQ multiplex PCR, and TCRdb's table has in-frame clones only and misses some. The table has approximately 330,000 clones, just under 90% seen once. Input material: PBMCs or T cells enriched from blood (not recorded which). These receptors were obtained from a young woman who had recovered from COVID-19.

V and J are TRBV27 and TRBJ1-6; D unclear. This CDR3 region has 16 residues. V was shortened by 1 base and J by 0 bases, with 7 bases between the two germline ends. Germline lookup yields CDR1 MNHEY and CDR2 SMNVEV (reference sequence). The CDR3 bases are TGTGCCAGCAGTTTATGGGAGGCCTCCTATAATTCACCCCTCCACTTT. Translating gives CASSLWEASYNSPLHF.

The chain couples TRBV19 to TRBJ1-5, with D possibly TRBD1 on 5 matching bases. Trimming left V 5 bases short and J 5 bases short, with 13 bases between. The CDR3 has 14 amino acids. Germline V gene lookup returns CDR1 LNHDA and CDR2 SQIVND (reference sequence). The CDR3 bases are TGTGCCAGTAGTCGGCTCGGGGGGGATCAGCCCCAGCATTTT. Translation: CASSRLGGDQPQHF.

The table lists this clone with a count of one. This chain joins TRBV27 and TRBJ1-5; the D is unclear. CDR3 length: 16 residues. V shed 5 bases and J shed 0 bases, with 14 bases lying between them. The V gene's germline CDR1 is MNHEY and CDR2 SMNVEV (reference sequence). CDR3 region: CASSVTASYSNQPQHF. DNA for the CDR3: TGTGCCAGCAGTGTAACAGCCTCCTATAGCAATCAGCCCCAGCATTTT.

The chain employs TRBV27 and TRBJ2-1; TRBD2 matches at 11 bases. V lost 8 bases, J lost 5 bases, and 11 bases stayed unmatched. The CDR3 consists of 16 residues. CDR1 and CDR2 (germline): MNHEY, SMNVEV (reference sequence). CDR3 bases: TGTGCCAGCGGATGGACTAGCGGGTTCCCCAACAATGAGCAGTTCTTC. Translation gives CASGWTSGFPNNEQFF.

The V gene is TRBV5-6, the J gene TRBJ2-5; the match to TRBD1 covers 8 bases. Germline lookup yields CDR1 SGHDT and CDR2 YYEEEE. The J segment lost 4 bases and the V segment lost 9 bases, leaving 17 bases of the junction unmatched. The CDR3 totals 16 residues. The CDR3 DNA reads TGTGCCACCGGAAGAGTTGACAGGGGAGAGGTAGAGACCCAGTACTTC. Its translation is CATGRVDRGEVETQYF.

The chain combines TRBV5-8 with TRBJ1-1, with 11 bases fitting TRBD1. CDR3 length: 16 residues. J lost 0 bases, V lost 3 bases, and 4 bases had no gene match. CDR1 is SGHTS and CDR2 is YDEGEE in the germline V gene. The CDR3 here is CASSSGQGAMNTEAFF. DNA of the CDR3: TGTGCCAGCAGCTCCGGACAGGGGGCTATGAACACTGAAGCTTTCTTT.

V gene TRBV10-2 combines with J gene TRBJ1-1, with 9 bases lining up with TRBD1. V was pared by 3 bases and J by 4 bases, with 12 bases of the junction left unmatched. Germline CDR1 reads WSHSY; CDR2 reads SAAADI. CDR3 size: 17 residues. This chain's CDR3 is CASSDLGQGRSGTEAFF. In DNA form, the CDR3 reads TGCGCCAGCAGTGACCTGGGACAGGGAAGGTCGGGCACTGAAGCTTTCTTT.

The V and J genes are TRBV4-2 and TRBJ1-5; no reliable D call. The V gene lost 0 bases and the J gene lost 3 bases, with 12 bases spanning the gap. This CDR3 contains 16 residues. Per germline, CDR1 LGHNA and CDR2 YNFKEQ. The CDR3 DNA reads TGTGCCAGCAGCCAAGATTCGTCCAGGCTCAATCAGCCCCAGCATTTT. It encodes CASSQDSSRLNQPQHF.

CDR3 coding DNA: TGTGCCAGCAGCCAAGATACCCGACAGGCCAAGACCCAGTACTTC. It translates to CASSQDTRQAKTQYF. The chain has TRBV3-1 (or the pseudogene TRBV3-2) and TRBJ2-5; tentatively, D is TRBD1 (6 bases). The germline V gene encodes CDR1 LGHDT and CDR2 YNNKEL (reference sequence). Trimming pared 0 bases from V and 6 bases from J, leaving 14 bases between. This CDR3 comprises 15 residues.

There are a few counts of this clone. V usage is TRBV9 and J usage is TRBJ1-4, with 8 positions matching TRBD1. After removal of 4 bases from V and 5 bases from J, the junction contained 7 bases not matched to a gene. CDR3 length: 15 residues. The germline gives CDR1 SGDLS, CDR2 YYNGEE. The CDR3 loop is CASSTGTGLNEKLFF. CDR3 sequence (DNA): TGTGCCAGCAGCACCGGGACAGGTCTGAATGAAAAACTGTTTTTT.

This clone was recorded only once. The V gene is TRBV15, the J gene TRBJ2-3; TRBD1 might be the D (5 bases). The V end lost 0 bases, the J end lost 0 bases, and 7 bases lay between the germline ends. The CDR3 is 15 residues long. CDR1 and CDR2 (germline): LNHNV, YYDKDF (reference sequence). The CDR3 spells CATSRDRVSTDTQYF. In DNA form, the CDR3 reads TGTGCCACCAGCAGAGACAGGGTTAGCACAGATACGCAGTATTTT. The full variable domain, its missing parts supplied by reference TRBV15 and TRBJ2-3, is DAMVIQNPRYQVTQFGKPVTLSCSQTLNHNVMYWYQQKSSQAPKLLFHYYDKDFNNEADTPDNFQSRRPNTSFCFLDIRSPGLGDTAMYLCATSRDRVSTDTQYFGPGTRLTVL.

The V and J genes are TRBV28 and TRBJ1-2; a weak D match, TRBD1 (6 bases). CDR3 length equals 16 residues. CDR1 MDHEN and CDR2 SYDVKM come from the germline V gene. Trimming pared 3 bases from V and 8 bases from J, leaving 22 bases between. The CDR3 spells CASSFPPGGGEVGYTF. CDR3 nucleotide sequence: TGTGCCAGCAGTTTCCCCCCCGGTGGGGGCGAGGTAGGCTACACCTTC.

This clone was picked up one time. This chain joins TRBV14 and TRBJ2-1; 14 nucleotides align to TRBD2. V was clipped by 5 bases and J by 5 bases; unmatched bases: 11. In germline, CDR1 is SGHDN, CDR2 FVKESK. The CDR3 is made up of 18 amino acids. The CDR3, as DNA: TGTGCCAGCAGCAAGGGACTAGCGGGAGCTCGGGTAGACAATGAGCAGTTCTTC. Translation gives CASSKGLAGARVDNEQFF.

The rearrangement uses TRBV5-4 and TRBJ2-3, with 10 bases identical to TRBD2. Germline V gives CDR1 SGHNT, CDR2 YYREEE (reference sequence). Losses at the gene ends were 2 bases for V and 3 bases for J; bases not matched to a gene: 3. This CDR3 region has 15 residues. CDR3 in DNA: TGTGCCAGCAGCTTTAGGACTAGCGGAACAGATACGCAGTATTTT. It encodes CASSFRTSGTDTQYF.

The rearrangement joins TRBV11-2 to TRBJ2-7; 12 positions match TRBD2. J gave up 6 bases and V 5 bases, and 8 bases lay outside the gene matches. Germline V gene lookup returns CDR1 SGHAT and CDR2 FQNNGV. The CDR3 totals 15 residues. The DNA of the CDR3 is TGTGCCAGCAGCCGCCCGGGACTAGCGGGCCCCGAGCAGTACTTC. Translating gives CASSRPGLAGPEQYF.

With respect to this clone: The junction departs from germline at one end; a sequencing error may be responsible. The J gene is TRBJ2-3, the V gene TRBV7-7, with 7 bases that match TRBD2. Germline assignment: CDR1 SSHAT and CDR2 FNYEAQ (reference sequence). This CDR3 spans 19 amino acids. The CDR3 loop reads CASSLAPRGAGEVADTQYF. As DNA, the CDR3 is TGTGCTAGCAGCTTAGCGCCCCGTGGGGCGGGAGAGGTCGCAGATACGCAGTATTTT.

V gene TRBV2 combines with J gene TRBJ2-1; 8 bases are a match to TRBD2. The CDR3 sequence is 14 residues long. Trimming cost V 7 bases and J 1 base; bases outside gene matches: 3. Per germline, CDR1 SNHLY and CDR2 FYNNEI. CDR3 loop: CASIGTSSYNEQFF. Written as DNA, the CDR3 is TGTGCCAGCATCGGGACTAGTTCCTACAATGAGCAGTTCTTC.